The 13 T cell receptor beta chains below come from one sample, sequenced in a study of cytomegalovirus exposure and HLA in healthy donors. In the PCR, 60 Vbeta and 13 Jbeta primers were used. The repertoire was sequenced with immunoSEQ multiplex PCR; TCRdb's copy has only in-frame clones and lacks some. Among 62,000 or so clones, about 83% were seen once, and the ten largest hold roughly 4%. The sequenced material came from PBMCs. These receptors originate from a man aged 25 to 45 in good health and CMV-seronegative.

The gene calls are TRBV18 and TRBJ2-1, with a tentative D call TRBD2 (6 bases). This CDR3 contains 16 residues. Germline V gene sequence: CDR1 KGHSH, CDR2 LQKENI. Trimming removed 6 bases from V and 3 bases from J, with 18 bases in between. The CDR3 bases are TGTGCCAGCTCCCTTACCCCGGCGGGGAACTACAATGAGCAGTTCTTC. The encoded protein is CASSLTPAGNYNEQFF.

The rearrangement uses TRBV6-5 and TRBJ2-7, with D possibly matching TRBD1 (6 bases). The CDR3 covers 15 residues. Germline V CDR1 and CDR2: MNHEY, SVGAGI. V lost 6 bases and J lost 6, with 21 bases in between. The CDR3 is CASSTSDRHDGEQYF. In DNA form, the CDR3 reads TGTGCCAGCAGCACCTCCGACAGGCACGACGGCGAGCAGTACTTC.

V usage is TRBV2 and J usage is TRBJ2-3; 11 bases are a match to TRBD2. Per germline, CDR1 SNHLY and CDR2 FYNNEI. This CDR3 region has 16 residues. V was pared by 6 bases and J by 5 bases, with 10 bases of the junction left unmatched. Here the CDR3 reads CASRTTGTSGRDTQYF. The DNA of the CDR3 is TGTGCCAGCAGGACTACCGGGACTAGCGGTAGAGATACGCAGTATTTT. The complete variable domain, with remaining parts taken from reference TRBV2 and TRBJ2-3, reads EPEVTQTPSHQVTQMGQEVILRCVPISNHLYFYWYRQILGQKVEFLVSFYNNEISEKSEIFDDQFSVERPDGSNFTLKIRSTKLEDSAMYFCASRTTGTSGRDTQYFGPGTRLTVL.

V usage is TRBV7-2 and J usage is TRBJ1-6; 8 bases are shared with TRBD1. Germline assignment: CDR1 SGHTA and CDR2 FQGNSA. The junction had 3 bases not matched to a gene; V was cut back by 1 base and J by 10 bases. The CDR3 runs 14 residues. The CDR3 sequence is CASSLVHRGSPLHF. The CDR3 DNA follows: TGTGCCAGCAGCTTAGTCCACAGGGGGTCACCCCTCCACTTT. Combining the CDR3 with reference TRBV7-2 and TRBJ1-6 gives the whole variable domain GAGVSQSPSNKVTEKGKDVELRCDPISGHTALYWYRQSLGQGLEFLIYFQGNSAPDKSGLPSDRFSAERTGGSVSTLTIQRTQQEDSAVYLCASSLVHRGSPLHFGNGTRLTVT.

V gene TRBV15 combines with J gene TRBJ2-7; the D gene is possibly TRBD1 (5 bases). V dropped 0 bases and J dropped 1 base, with 10 bases sitting between them. This CDR3 is 15 amino acids long. Germline V gene data show CDR1 as LNHNV and CDR2 as YYDKDF (reference sequence). The CDR3 spells CATSRDWGLSYEQYF. In DNA form, the CDR3 reads TGTGCCACCAGCAGAGATTGGGGCCTTTCCTACGAGCAGTACTTC.

This chain uses TRBV5-1 with TRBJ2-3; 9 bases match TRBD2. Losses at the gene ends were 0 bases for V and 6 bases for J; bases not matched to a gene: 5. This CDR3 region has 15 residues. The V gene's germline CDR1 is SGHRS and CDR2 YFSETQ. CDR3 coding DNA: TGCGCCAGCAGCTTGGTAGGCGGGAGGGCGGATACGCAGTATTTT. Protein: CASSLVGGRADTQYF.

The V gene is TRBV2, the J gene TRBJ2-7, with 9 bases matching TRBD1. Trimming removed 5 bases from V and 3 bases from J; junction bases left unmatched: 8. CDR3 length equals 15 residues. Germline V gene lookup returns CDR1 SNHLY and CDR2 FYNNEI. The CDR3 DNA follows: TGTGCCAGCAGTCGTTACCCGGGACAGGGCTACGAGCAGTACTTC. This encodes CASSRYPGQGYEQYF. The full variable domain, with the rest looked up from reference TRBV2 and TRBJ2-7, is EPEVTQTPSHQVTQMGQEVILRCVPISNHLYFYWYRQILGQKVEFLVSFYNNEISEKSEIFDDQFSVERPDGSNFTLKIRSTKLEDSAMYFCASSRYPGQGYEQYFGPGTRLTVT.

The rearrangement links TRBV27 to TRBJ2-1; 7 bases map to TRBD1. Germline loops: CDR1 MNHEY, CDR2 SMNVEV (reference sequence). J was trimmed by 0 bases and V by 0 bases; bases with no gene match: 8. CDR3 length: 18 amino acids. The CDR3 loop reads CASSLSRDRVSSYNEQFF. The CDR3 bases are TGTGCCAGCAGTTTATCTCGGGACAGAGTAAGCTCCTACAATGAGCAGTTCTTC.

J is TRBJ1-6 and V is TRBV4-1, with 9 positions matching TRBD1. Germline CDR1 is MGHRA and CDR2 is YSYEKL. This CDR3 contains 16 residues. V gave up 2 bases and J gave up 9 bases; unmatched junction bases: 8. The DNA for the CDR3 is TGCGCCAGCAGCCAACTACCGGGACAGGGAGTTTCACCCCTCCACTTT. Translating it yields CASSQLPGQGVSPLHF.

The gene calls are TRBV2 and TRBJ1-6; TRBD1 agrees at 10 bases. The CDR3 has 13 amino acids. CDR1 and CDR2 (germline): SNHLY, FYNNEI. After removal of 8 bases from V and 10 bases from J, the junction contained 5 bases not matched to a gene. CDR3 DNA sequence: TGTGCCAGCGGGGGACAGGGGCAATCACCCCTCCACTTT. Its protein is CASGGQGQSPLHF.

The genes are TRBV4-3 and TRBJ2-2; D unclear. The CDR3 has 17 amino acids. V was trimmed by 0 bases and J by 3 bases, leaving 14 bases between them. CDR1 LGHNA and CDR2 YSLEER come from the germline V gene. The CDR3, as DNA: TGCGCCAGCAGCCAAGATGATCATCAGGTGCACACCGGGGAGCTGTTTTTT. Translation gives CASSQDDHQVHTGELFF.

The rearrangement uses TRBV7-8 and TRBJ2-2; D uncertain. V was trimmed by 7 bases and J by 4 bases, leaving 4 bases between them. Germline V lookup: CDR1 SGHVS, CDR2 FQNEAQ. The CDR3 runs to 11 residues. CDR3: CASTITGELFF. The CDR3 nucleotides read TGTGCCAGCACCATCACCGGGGAGCTGTTTTTT.

The genes are TRBV13 and TRBJ1-6; D is possibly TRBD1 (6 bases). The CDR3 contains 15 residues. V was clipped by 3 bases and J by 9 bases, with 15 bases between them. CDR1 PRHDT and CDR2 FYEKMQ come from the germline V gene (reference sequence). CDR3 amino acids: CASSLRPDSSSPLHF. The DNA of the CDR3 is TGTGCCAGCAGCTTGCGCCCGGACAGCTCTTCACCCCTCCACTTT. The whole variable domain, filled in from reference TRBV13 and TRBJ1-6, reads AAGVIQSPRHLIKEKRETATLKCYPIPRHDTVYWYQQGPGQDPQFLISFYEKMQSDKGSIPDRFSAQQFSDYHSELNMSSLELGDSALYFCASSLRPDSSSPLHFGNGTRLTVT.